The clone carrying this TCR beta chain occurred a few times. This specimen comes from a study of early T cells in non-severe SARS-CoV-2 infection. About the study: Whole-blood bulk RNA, unsorted, was sequenced, and chains were unpaired.

In TCRdb, the 5' RACE reads were re-called with MiXCR into one record per CDR3 protein. The profile shows about 77,000 distinct CDR3 sequences, about a sixth of them singletons. This CDR3 comprises 19 residues. With 1 base clipped from V and 4 bases from J, the junction kept 12 bases outside the gene matches. Sequenced sample: whole blood. This TCR derives from an adult who was a healthcare worker with PCR-confirmed SARS-CoV-2 infection or an uninfected control (not recorded which). V is TRBV12-3 or TRBV12-4 and J is TRBJ2-1; TRBD1 matches at 11 bases. In DNA form, the CDR3 reads TGTGCCAGCAGTTTAGGGACAGGGGGCCCACTTACGGGGTACAATGAGCAGTTCTTC. It yields the protein CASSLGTGGPLTGYNEQFF.